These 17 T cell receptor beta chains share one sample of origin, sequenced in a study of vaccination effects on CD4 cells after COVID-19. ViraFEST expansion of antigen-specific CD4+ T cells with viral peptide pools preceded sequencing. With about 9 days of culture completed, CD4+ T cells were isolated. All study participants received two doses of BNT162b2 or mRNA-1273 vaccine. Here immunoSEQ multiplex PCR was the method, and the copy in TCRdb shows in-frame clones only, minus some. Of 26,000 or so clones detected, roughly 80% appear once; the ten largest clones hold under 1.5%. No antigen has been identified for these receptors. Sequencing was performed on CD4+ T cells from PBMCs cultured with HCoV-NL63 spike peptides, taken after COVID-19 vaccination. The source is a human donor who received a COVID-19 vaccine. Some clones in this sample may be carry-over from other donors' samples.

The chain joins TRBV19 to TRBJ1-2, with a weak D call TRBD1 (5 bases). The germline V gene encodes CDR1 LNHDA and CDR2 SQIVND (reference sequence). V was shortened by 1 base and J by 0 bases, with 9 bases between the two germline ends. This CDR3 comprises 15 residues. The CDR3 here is CASSIVGRANYGYTF. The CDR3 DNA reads TGTGCCAGTAGTATAGTGGGACGAGCTAACTATGGCTACACCTTC. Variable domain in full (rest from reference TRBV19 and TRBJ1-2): DGGITQSPKYLFRKEGQNVTLSCEQNLNHDAMYWYRQDPGQGLRLIYYSQIVNDFQKGDIAEGYSVSREKKESFPLTVTSAQKNPTAFYLCASSIVGRANYGYTFGSGTRLTVV.

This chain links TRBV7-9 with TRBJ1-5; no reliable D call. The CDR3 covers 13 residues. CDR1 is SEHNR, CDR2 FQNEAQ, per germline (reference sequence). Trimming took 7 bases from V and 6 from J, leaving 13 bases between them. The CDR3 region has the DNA TGTGCCAGCACCCTGGATGAGGGTCAGCCCCAGCATTTT. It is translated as CASTLDEGQPQHF.

The CDR3 loop is CASSAKPPGFSYNEQFF. The CDR3 bases are TGTGCCAGCAGCGCCAAGCCTCCAGGGTTCTCCTACAATGAGCAGTTCTTC. The chain uses TRBV13 and TRBJ2-1; D is possibly TRBD1 (5 bases). The V end was cut by 5 bases, the J end by 0 bases, with 17 bases between. The CDR3 has 17 residues. The germline gives CDR1 PRHDT, CDR2 FYEKMQ (reference sequence).

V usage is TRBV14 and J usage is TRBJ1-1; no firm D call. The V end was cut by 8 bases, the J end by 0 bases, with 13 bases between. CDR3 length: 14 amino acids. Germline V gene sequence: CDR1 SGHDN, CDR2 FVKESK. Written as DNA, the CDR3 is TGTGCCAGCTCGCGGGGTTCGATGAACACTGAAGCTTTCTTT. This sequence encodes CASSRGSMNTEAFF.

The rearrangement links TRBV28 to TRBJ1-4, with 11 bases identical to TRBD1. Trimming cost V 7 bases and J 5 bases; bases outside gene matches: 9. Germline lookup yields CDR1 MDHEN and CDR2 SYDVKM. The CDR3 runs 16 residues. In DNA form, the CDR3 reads TGTGCCAGCACCTCGGACAGGGGGCTACGGAATGAAAAACTGTTTTTT. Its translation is CASTSDRGLRNEKLFF. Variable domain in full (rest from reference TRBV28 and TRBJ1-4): DVKVTQSSRYLVKRTGEKVFLECVQDMDHENMFWYRQDPGLGLRLIYFSYDVKMKEKGDIPEGYSVSREKKERFSLILESASTNQTSMYLCASTSDRGLRNEKLFFGSGTQLSVL.

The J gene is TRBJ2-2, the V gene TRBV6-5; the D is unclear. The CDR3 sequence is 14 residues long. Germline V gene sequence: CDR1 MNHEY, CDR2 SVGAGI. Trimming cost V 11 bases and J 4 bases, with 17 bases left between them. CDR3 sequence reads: CAAGWAASTGELFF. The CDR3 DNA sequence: TGTGCCGCCGGTTGGGCAGCGAGCACCGGGGAGCTGTTTTTT.

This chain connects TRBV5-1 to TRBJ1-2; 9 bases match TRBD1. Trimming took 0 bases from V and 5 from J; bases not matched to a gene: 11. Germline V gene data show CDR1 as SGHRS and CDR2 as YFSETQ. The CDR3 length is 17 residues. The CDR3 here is CASSLAPLDRGKYGYTF. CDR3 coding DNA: TGCGCCAGCAGCTTGGCCCCATTGGACAGGGGCAAGTATGGCTACACCTTC.

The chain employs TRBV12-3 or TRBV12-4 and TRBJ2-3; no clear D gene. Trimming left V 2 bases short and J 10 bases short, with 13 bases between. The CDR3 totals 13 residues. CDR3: CASSLLESGPQYF. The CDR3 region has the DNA TGTGCCAGCAGTTTATTGGAATCTGGCCCGCAGTATTTT.

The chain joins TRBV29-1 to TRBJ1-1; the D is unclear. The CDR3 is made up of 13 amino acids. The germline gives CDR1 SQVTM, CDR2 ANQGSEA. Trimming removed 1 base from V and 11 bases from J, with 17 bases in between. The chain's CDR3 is CSVEVSLTLVAFF. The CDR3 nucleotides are TGCAGCGTTGAAGTCAGCCTTACCCTTGTGGCTTTCTTT.

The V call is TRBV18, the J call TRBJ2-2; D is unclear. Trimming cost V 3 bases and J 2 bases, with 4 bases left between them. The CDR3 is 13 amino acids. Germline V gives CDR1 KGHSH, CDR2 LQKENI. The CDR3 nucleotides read TGTGCCAGCTCACCGGATAACACCGGGGAGCTGTTTTTT. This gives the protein CASSPDNTGELFF.

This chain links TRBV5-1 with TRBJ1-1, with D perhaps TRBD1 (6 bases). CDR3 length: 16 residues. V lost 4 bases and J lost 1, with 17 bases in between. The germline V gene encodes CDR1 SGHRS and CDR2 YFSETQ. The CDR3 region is CASSLRWTASNTEAFF. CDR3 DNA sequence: TGCGCCAGCAGCCTCCGTTGGACAGCTTCGAACACTGAAGCTTTCTTT.

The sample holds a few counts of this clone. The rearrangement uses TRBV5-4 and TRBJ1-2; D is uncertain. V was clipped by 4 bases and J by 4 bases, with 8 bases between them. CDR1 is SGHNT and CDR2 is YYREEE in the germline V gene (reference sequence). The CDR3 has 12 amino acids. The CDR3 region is CASSADGYGYTF. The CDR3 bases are TGTGCCAGCAGCGCCGACGGCTATGGCTACACCTTC.

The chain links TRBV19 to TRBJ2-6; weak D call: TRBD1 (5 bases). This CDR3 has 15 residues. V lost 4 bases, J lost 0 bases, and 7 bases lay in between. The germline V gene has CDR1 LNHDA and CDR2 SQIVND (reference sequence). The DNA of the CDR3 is TGTGCCAGTAGTAGACAGAGCTCTGGGGCCAACGTCCTGACTTTC. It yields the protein CASSRQSSGANVLTF.

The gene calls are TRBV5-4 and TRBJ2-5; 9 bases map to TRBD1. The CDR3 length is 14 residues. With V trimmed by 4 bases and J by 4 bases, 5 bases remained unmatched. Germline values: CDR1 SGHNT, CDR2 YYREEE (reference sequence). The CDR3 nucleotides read TGTGCCAGCAGCCCCGGGACAGGGTTAGAGACCCAGTACTTC. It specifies CASSPGTGLETQYF.

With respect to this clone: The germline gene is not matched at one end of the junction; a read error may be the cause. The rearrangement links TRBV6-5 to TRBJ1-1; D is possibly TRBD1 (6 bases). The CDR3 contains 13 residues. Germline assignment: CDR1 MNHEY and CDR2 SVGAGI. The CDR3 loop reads CASRTGGGPSPMF. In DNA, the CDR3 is TGTGCCAGCAGAACTGGGGGGGGGCCGAGCCCCATGTTT.

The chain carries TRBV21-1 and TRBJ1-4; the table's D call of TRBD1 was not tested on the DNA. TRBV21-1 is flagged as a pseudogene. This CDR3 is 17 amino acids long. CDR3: CASSHFRSADNPKKLFF. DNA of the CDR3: TGTGCCAGCAGCCACTTCCGGTCCGCCGACAACCCTAAAAAACTGTTTTTT.

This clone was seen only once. The CDR3 DNA follows: TGTGCCAGCAGCTTAACCGCGACTAACTATGGCTACACCTTC. Residues: CASSLTATNYGYTF. J is TRBJ1-2 and V is TRBV7-2; D is ambiguous. V lost 2 bases and J lost 0, with 7 bases in between. CDR1 SGHTA and CDR2 FQGNSA come from the germline V gene. The CDR3 totals 14 residues.